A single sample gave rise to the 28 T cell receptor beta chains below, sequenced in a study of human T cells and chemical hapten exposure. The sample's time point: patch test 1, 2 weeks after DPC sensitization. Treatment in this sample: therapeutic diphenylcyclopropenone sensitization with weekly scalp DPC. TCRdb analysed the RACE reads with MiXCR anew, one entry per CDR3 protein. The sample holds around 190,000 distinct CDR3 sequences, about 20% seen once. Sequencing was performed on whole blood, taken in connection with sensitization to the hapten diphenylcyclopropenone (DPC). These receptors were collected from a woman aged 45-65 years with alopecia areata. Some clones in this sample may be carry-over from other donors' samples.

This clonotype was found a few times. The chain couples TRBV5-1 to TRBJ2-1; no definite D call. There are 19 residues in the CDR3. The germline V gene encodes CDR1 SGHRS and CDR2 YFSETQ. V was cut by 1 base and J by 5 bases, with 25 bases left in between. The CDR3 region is CASSLSFRVGLNVHNEQFF. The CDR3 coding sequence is TGCGCCAGCAGCTTGAGTTTCCGGGTGGGCCTGAACGTACACAATGAGCAGTTCTTC.

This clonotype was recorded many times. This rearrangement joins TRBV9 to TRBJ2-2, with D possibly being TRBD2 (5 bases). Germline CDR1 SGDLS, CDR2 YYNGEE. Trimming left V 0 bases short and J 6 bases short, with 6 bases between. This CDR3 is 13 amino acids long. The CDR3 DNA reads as TGTGCCAGCAGCGTAGCGGGATCCGGGGAGCTGTTTTTT. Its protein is CASSVAGSGELFF.

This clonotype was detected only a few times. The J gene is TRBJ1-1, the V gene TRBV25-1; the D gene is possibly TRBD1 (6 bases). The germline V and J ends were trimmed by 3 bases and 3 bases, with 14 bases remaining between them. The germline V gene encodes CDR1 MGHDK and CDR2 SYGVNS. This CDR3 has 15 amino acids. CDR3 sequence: CASSDAGRGHTEAFF. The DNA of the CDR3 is TGTGCCAGCAGTGACGCCGGACGGGGGCACACTGAAGCTTTCTTT.

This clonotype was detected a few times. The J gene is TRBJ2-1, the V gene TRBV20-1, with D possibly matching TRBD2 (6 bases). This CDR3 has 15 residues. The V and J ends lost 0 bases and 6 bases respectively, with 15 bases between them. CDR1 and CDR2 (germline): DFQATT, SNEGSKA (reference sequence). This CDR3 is CSARDPAGQVNEQFF. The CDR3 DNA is TGCAGTGCTAGAGATCCAGCGGGTCAAGTCAATGAGCAGTTCTTC.

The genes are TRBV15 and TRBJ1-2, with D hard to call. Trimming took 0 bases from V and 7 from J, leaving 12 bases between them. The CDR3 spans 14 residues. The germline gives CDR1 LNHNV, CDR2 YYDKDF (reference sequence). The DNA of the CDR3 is TGTGCCACCAGCAGAGAATCTGGGTATGGTGGCTACACCTTC. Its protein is CATSRESGYGGYTF.

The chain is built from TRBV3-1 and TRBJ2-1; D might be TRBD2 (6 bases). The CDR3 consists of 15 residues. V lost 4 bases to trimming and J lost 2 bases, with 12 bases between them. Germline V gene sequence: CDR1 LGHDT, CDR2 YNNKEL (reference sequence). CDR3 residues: CASSPIRTTYNEQFF. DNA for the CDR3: TGTGCCAGCAGCCCTATCAGGACTACCTACAATGAGCAGTTCTTC.

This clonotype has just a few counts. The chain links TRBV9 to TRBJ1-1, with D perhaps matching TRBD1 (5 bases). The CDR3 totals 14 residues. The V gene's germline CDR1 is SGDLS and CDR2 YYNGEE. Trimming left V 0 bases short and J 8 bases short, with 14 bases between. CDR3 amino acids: CASSVATGVGEAFF. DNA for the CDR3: TGTGCCAGCAGCGTAGCTACGGGGGTAGGAGAAGCTTTCTTT.

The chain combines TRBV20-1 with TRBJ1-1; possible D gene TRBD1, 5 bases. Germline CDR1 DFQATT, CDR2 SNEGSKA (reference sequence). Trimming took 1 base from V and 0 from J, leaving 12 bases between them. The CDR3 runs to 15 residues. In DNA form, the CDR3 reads TGCAGTGCTAGAGGGCAGGGTGTCATGAACACTGAAGCTTTCTTT. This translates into CSARGQGVMNTEAFF.

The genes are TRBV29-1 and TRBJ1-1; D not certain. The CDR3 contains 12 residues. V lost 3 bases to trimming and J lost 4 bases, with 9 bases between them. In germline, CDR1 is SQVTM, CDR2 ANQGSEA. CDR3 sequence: CSVEEGSTEAFF. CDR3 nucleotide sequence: TGCAGCGTTGAGGAGGGATCCACTGAAGCTTTCTTT.

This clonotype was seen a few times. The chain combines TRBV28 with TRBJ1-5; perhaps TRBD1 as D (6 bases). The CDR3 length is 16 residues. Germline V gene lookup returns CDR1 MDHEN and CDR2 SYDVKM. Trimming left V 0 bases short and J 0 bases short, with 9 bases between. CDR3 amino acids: CASSLWRGDSNQPQHF. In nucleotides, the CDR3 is TGTGCCAGCAGTTTATGGAGGGGGGATAGCAATCAGCCCCAGCATTTT.

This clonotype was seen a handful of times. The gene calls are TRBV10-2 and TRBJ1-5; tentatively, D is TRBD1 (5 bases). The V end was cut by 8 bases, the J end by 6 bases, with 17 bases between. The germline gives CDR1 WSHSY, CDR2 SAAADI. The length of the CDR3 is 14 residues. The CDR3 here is CASSPGLWGQPQHF. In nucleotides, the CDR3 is TGCGCCAGCTCTCCAGGGCTTTGGGGTCAGCCCCAGCATTTT.

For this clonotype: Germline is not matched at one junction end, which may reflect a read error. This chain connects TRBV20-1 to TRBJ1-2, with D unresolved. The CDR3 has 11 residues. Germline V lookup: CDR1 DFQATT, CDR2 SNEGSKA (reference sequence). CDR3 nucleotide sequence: TGCAGTGCTAGAGATCGCGGACTCTACAACTTC. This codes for CSARDRGLYNF.

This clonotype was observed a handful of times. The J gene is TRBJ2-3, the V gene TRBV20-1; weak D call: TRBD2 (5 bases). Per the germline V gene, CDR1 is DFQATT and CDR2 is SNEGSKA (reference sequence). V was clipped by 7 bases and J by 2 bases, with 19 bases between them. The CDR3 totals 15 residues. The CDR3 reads CSVNLGGRSTDTQYF. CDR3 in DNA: TGCAGTGTAAATCTCGGCGGGCGATCCACAGATACGCAGTATTTT.

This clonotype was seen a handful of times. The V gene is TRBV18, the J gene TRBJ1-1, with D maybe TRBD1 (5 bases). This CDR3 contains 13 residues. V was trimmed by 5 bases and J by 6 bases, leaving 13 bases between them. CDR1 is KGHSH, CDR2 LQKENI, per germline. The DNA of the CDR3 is TGTGCCAGCTCAAAACAGGAGACGGCTGAAGCTTTCTTT. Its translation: CASSKQETAEAFF.

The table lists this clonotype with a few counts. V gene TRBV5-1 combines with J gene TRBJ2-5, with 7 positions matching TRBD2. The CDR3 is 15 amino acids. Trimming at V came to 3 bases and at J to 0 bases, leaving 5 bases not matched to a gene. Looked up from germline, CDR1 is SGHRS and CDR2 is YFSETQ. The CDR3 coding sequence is TGCGCCAGCAGCTCGGGAGGCTCAAACCAAGAGACCCAGTACTTC. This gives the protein CASSSGGSNQETQYF.

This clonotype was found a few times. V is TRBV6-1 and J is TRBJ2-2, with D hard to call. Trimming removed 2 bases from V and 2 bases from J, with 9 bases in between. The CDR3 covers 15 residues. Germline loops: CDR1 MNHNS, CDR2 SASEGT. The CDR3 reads CASSEYSLNTGELFF. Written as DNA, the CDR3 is TGTGCCAGCAGTGAATATAGTCTTAACACCGGGGAGCTGTTTTTT.

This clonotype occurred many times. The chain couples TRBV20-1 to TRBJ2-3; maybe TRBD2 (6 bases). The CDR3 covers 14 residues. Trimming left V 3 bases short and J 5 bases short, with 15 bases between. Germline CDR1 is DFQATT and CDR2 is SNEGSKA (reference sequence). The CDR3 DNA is TGCAGTGCTAGGGGTGCCGGGAGTGGAGATACGCAGTATTTT. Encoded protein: CSARGAGSGDTQYF.

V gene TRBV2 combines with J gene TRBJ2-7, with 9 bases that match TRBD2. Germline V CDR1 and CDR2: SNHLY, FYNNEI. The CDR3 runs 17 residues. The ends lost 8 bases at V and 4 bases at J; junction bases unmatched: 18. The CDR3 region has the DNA TGTGCCAGCCACACCCACGTTCAGAGCGGGAGGATGTACGAGCAGTACTTC. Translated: CASHTHVQSGRMYEQYF.

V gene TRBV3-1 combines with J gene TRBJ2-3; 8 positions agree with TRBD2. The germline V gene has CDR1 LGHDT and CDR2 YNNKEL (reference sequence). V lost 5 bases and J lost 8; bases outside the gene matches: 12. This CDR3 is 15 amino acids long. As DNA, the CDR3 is TGTGCCAGCAGCTTTGGGGGAGCGGGAGCGGTTACGCAGTATTTT. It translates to CASSFGGAGAVTQYF.

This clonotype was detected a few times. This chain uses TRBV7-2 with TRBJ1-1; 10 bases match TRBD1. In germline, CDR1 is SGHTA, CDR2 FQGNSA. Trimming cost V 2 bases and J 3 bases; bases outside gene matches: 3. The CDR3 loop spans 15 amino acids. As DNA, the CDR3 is TGTGCCAGCAGCTTAACGGGACAGGGGTACACTGAAGCTTTCTTT. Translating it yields CASSLTGQGYTEAFF.

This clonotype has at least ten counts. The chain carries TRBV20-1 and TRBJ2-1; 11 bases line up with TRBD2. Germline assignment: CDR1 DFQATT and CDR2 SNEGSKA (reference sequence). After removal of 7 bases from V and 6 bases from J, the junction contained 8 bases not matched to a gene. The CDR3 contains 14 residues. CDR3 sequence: CSGQLAGAGNEQFF. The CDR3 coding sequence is TGCAGTGGACAACTAGCGGGAGCGGGCAATGAGCAGTTCTTC.

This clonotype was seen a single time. CDR3 sequence (DNA): TGTGCCAGCAGTTTAGCACCCATGAACACTGAAGCTTTCTTT. Protein: CASSLAPMNTEAFF. This sequence joins TRBV6-2 or TRBV6-3 and TRBJ1-1; D ambiguous. The CDR3 has 14 amino acids. Per the germline V gene, CDR1 is MNHEY and CDR2 is SVGEGT. V lost 4 bases, J lost 0 bases, and 9 bases lay in between.

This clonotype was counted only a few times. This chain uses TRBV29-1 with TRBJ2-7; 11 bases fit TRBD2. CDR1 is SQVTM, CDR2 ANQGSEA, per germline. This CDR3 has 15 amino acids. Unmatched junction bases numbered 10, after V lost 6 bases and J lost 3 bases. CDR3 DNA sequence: TGCAGCGTGGGGGATACTAGCGGGAGTCTCTACGAGCAGTACTTC. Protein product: CSVGDTSGSLYEQYF.

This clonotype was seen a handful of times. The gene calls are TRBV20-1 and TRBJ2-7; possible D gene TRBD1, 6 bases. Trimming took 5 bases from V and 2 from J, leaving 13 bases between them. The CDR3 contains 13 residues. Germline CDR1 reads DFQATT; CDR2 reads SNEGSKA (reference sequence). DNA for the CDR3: TGCAGTGCTGGTACAGGGATTACCTACGAGCAGTACTTC. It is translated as CSAGTGITYEQYF.

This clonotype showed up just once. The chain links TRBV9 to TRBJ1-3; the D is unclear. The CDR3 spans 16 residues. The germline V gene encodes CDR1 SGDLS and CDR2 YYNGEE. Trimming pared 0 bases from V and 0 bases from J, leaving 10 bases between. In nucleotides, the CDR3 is TGTGCCAGCAGCGTAGCAGCCGGCTTCTCTGGAAACACCATATATTTT. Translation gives CASSVAAGFSGNTIYF.

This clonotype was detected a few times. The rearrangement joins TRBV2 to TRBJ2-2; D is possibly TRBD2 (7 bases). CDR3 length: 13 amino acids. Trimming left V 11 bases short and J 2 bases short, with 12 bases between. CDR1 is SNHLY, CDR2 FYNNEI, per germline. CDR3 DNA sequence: TGTGCCCTCGGGGGGACAAACACCGGGGAGCTGTTTTTT. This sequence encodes CALGGTNTGELFF.

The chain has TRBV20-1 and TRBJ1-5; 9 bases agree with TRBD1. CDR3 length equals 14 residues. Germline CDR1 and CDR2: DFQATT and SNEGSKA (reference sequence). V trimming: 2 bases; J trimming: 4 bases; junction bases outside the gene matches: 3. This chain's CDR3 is CSARPGQGNQPQHF. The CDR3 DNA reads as TGCAGTGCTAGACCTGGACAGGGGAATCAGCCCCAGCATTTT.

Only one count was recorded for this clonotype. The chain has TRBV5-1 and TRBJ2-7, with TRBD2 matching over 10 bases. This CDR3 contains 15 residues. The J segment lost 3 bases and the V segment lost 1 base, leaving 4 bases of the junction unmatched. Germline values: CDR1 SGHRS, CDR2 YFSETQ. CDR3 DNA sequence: TGCGCCAGCAGCTTGAATAGCGGGGGGTTCTACGAGCAGTACTTC. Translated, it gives CASSLNSGGFYEQYF.